These T cell receptor beta chains were read from a single sample in a study of T cells in Graves' hyperthyroidism and ophthalmopathy. TCRdb analysed the multiplex PCR reads with MiXCR anew, one entry per CDR3 protein. The sample includes around 520,000 distinct CDR3 sequences, 13% to 15% of them seen just once. The sequenced material came from blood. Source of these receptors: a woman between 40 and 55 years old with Graves' hyperthyroidism. Both conserved end residues are part of each CDR3. The D gene is left open where the match is weak. Where a row states a size, it is once, few, many or the class of an expanded clone; other rows omit it.

D gene	clone size	J gene	V gene	CDR3 length	CDR3 protein	CDR3 DNA
TRBD2	-	TRBJ2-1	TRBV12-3/TRBV12-4	15	CASSFSGVSYNEQFF	TGTGCCAGCAGTTTTAGCGGGGTGTCCTACAATGAGCAGTTCTTC
TRBD2	-	TRBJ2-7	TRBV29-1	15	CSVEVGASGIYEQYF	TGCAGCGTTGAAGTCGGGGCTAGCGGGATCTACGAGCAGTACTTC
-	many	TRBJ1-1	TRBV6-1	13	CASSPPGVTEAFF	TGTGCCAGCAGCCCCCCGGGGGTCACTGAAGCTTTCTTT
-	many	TRBJ2-3	TRBV6-1	15	CASSPGGYSTDTQYF	TGTGCCAGCAGTCCCGGGGGTTACAGCACAGATACGCAGTATTTT
TRBD2	many	TRBJ2-1	TRBV28	17	CASSPPGLAGTYNEQFF	TGTGCCAGCAGTCCTCCGGGACTAGCGGGGACCTACAATGAGCAGTTCTTC
TRBD2	many	TRBJ2-1	TRBV28	16	CASSWTSGSNYNEQFF	TGTGCCAGCAGTTGGACTAGCGGATCGAACTACAATGAGCAGTTCTTC
-	few	TRBJ1-3	TRBV5-1	17	CASSLGREWGFGNTIYF	TGCGCCAGCAGCTTGGGCAGGGAGTGGGGATTTGGAAACACCATATATTTT
-	few	TRBJ2-3	TRBV12-3/TRBV12-4	12	CANSFTRDTQYF	TGTGCCAACAGTTTTACTAGGGATACGCAGTATTTT
-	few	TRBJ2-1	TRBV18	14	CASSPATYYNEQFF	TGTGCCAGCTCACCAGCTACCTACTACAATGAGCAGTTCTTC
TRBD1	-	TRBJ2-5	TRBV11-2	16	CASSLAGTGRQETQYF	TGTGCCAGCAGCTTAGCCGGGACAGGCCGTCAAGAGACCCAGTACTTC
-	few	TRBJ1-5	TRBV9	11	CASSVSQPQHF	TGTGCCAGCAGCGTCAGTCAGCCCCAGCATTTT
-	few	TRBJ1-5	TRBV6-1	10	CASKDQPQHF	TGTGCCAGCAAAGATCAGCCCCAGCATTTT
TRBD2	few	TRBJ2-7	TRBV28	10	CAAGVYEQYF	TGTGCCGCGGGGGTTTACGAGCAGTACTTC
-	many	TRBJ2-2	TRBV13	15	CASNLGTVNTGELFF	TGTGCCAGCAACTTAGGGACGGTGAACACCGGGGAGCTGTTTTTT
TRBD1	-	TRBJ2-1	TRBV5-1	16	CASSLPGTGPYNEQFF	TGCGCCAGCAGCTTGCCCGGGACAGGGCCTTACAATGAGCAGTTCTTC
TRBD2	-	TRBJ2-1	TRBV5-1	15	CASMNGTSFGNEQFF	TGCGCCAGCATGAACGGGACTAGCTTTGGCAATGAGCAGTTCTTC
-	-	TRBJ2-3	TRBV10-3	14	CAISDSPRGDTQYF	TGTGCCATCAGTGATTCGCCTAGGGGAGATACGCAGTATTTT
-	few	TRBJ2-7	TRBV6-2/TRBV6-3	14	CASSLSGLPYEQYF	TGTGCCAGCAGCCTGTCGGGCCTCCCTTACGAGCAGTACTTC
TRBD1	-	TRBJ2-7	TRBV5-4	13	CASSLGGQFEQYF	TGTGCCAGCAGCTTGGGGGGACAGTTCGAGCAGTACTTC
-	-	TRBJ2-3	TRBV6-1	13	CASREGLTDTQYF	TGTGCCAGCAGGGAGGGACTCACAGATACGCAGTATTTT
TRBD1	-	TRBJ2-7	TRBV28	15	CASSPMGGQGYEQYF	TGTGCCAGCAGCCCTATGGGGGGACAGGGCTACGAGCAGTACTTC
-	many	TRBJ2-7	TRBV12-3/TRBV12-4	13	CASSVQPVYEQYF	TGTGCCAGCAGTGTTCAACCGGTTTACGAGCAGTACTTC
-	many	TRBJ2-3	TRBV9	14	CASSKSGAADTQYF	TGTGCCAGCAGCAAATCCGGGGCGGCAGATACGCAGTATTTT
TRBD2	-	TRBJ2-7	TRBV6-5	16	CASSYSGSGGSYEQYF	TGTGCCAGCAGTTACTCAGGGAGCGGGGGTTCCTACGAGCAGTACTTC
TRBD2	many	TRBJ2-1	TRBV11-2	14	CASSLEGTSHEQFF	TGTGCCAGCAGCTTAGAAGGGACTAGTCATGAGCAGTTCTTC
-	many	TRBJ1-4	TRBV24-1	15	CATSDSRGQGEKLFF	TGTGCCACCAGTGATTCGCGGGGCCAAGGAGAAAAACTGTTTTTT
TRBD1	-	TRBJ1-4	TRBV7-9	15	CASSILRQGDEKLFF	TGTGCCAGCAGCATCCTGCGACAGGGCGATGAAAAACTGTTTTTT
TRBD2	many	TRBJ2-5	TRBV7-2	16	CASSPLLAGNQETQYF	TGTGCCAGCAGCCCTCTTCTAGCGGGAAACCAAGAGACCCAGTACTTC
TRBD1	many	TRBJ1-1	TRBV7-9	13	CASSFQGATEAFF	TGTGCCAGCAGCTTTCAGGGGGCAACTGAAGCTTTCTTT
-	many	TRBJ2-7	TRBV7-9	14	CASSLPGVSYEQYF	TGTGCCAGCAGCTTACCCGGTGTCTCCTACGAGCAGTACTTC
-	-	TRBJ1-2	TRBV14	13	CASSQYQGDGYTF	TGTGCCAGCAGTCAGTATCAAGGGGATGGCTACACCTTC
-	many	TRBJ2-2	TRBV27	16	CASSLFEGPNTGELFF	TGTGCCAGCAGTTTATTCGAGGGCCCGAACACCGGGGAGCTGTTTTTT
-	many	TRBJ1-2	TRBV3-1	13	CASSQHTAGGYTF	TGTGCCAGCAGCCAACATACGGCGGGTGGCTACACCTTC
-	many	TRBJ2-1	TRBV11-3	14	CASSLGGIYNEQFF	TGTGCCAGCAGCTTAGGTGGAATTTACAATGAGCAGTTCTTC
-	many	TRBJ1-1	TRBV10-3	16	CATRGWGAGENTEAFF	TGTGCCACCCGTGGTTGGGGGGCTGGGGAAAACACTGAAGCTTTCTTT
TRBD2	many	TRBJ2-1	TRBV5-1	16	CASSLSQREFNNEQFF	TGCGCCAGCAGCTTGTCTCAGCGGGAGTTCAACAATGAGCAGTTCTTC
-	many	TRBJ2-1	TRBV2	15	CASSLGPAETNEQFF	TGTGCCAGCAGCTTAGGACCCGCCGAAACCAATGAGCAGTTCTTC
-	many	TRBJ2-7	TRBV3-1	16	CASSQDVAGSSYEQYF	TGTGCCAGCAGCCAAGATGTGGCAGGGAGCTCCTACGAGCAGTACTTC
TRBD2	many	TRBJ2-3	TRBV6-1	17	CASSPLGEAGNTDTQYF	TGTGCCAGCAGTCCCCTCGGGGAAGCGGGAAACACAGATACGCAGTATTTT
TRBD2	many	TRBJ2-3	TRBV29-1	16	CSVGVPSGRTTDTQYF	TGCAGCGTTGGGGTTCCTAGCGGGAGAACAACAGATACGCAGTATTTT